The clone carrying this T cell receptor (beta chain) was observed at least ten times. Healthy controls comprised blood bank volunteers in Maryland, USA. Stored at -80 C, 2 million PBMCs were the source of the unsorted libraries. V dropped 1 base and J dropped 6 bases, with 15 bases sitting between them. The length of the CDR3 is 16 residues. The germline gives CDR1 SGHVS, CDR2 FQNEAQ. This entry is derived from a study of neurological immune-mediated disorders. TCRdb itself ran the 5' RACE reads through MiXCR, one entry per CDR3 protein. Of roughly 32,000 distinct CDR3 sequences in the sample, about 15% were seen once.

The source of this sequence is a man between 65 and 85 years old in good health. The genes are TRBV7-8 and TRBJ2-2; the D call may be TRBD1 or TRBD2 (5 bases each). The sample consisted of PBMCs. As DNA, the CDR3 is TGTGCCAGCAGCTTAGTTGTGGGGGTGAAAGCCGGGGAGCTGTTTTTT. Its protein is CASSLVVGVKAGELFF.